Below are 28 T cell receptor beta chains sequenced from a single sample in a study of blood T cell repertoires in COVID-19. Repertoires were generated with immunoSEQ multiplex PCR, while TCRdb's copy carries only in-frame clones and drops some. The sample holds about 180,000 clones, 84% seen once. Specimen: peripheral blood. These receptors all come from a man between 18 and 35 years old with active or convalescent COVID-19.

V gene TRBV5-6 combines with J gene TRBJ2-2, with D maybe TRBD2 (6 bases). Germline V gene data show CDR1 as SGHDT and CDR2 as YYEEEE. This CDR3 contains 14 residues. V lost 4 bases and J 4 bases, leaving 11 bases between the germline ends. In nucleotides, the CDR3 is TGTGCCAGCAGCCATCTCGGGGGCACCGGGGAGCTGTTTTTT. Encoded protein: CASSHLGGTGELFF. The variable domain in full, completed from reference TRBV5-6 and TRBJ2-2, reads DAGVTQSPTHLIKTRGQQVTLRCSPKSGHDTVSWYQQALGQGPQFIFQYYEEEERQRGNFPDRFSGHQFPNYSSELNVNALLLGDSALYLCASSHLGGTGELFFGEGSRLTVL.

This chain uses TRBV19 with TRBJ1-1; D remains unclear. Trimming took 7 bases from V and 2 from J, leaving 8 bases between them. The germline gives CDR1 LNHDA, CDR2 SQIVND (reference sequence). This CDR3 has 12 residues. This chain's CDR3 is CASNRGNTEAFF. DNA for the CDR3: TGTGCCAGTAATCGGGGTAACACTGAAGCTTTCTTT. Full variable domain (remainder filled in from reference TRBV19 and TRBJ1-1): DGGITQSPKYLFRKEGQNVTLSCEQNLNHDAMYWYRQDPGQGLRLIYYSQIVNDFQKGDIAEGYSVSREKKESFPLTVTSAQKNPTAFYLCASNRGNTEAFFGQGTRLTVV.

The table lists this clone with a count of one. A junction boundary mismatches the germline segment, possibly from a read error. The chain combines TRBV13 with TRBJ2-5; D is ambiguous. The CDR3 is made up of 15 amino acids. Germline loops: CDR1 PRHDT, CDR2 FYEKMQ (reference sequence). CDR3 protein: CANSLGLFSGQTQYF. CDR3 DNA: TGTGCCAACAGCTTAGGCCTTTTTAGTGGTCAGACCCAGTACTTC.

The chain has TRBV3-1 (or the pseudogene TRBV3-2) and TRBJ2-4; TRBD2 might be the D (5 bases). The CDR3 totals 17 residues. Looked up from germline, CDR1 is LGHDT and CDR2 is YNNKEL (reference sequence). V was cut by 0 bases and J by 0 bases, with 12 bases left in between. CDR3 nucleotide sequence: TGTGCCAGCAGCCAAGATGAGGACTTACTAGCCAAAAACATTCAGTACTTC. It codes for CASSQDEDLLAKNIQYF.

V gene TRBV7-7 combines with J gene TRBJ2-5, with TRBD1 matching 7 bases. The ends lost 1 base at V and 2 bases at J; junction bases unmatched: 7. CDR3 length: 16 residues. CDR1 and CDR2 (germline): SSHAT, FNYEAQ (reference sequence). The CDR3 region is CASSLGIARGQETQYF. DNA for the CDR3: TGTGCCAGCAGCTTAGGTATAGCCAGGGGGCAAGAGACCCAGTACTTC.

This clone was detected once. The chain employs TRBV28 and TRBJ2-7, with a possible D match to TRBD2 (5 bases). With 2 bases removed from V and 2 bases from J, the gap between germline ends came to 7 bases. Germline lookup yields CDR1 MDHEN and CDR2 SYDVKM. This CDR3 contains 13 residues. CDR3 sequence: CASSLRRAYEQYF. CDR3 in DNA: TGTGCCAGCAGTTTAAGGCGGGCCTACGAGCAGTACTTC.

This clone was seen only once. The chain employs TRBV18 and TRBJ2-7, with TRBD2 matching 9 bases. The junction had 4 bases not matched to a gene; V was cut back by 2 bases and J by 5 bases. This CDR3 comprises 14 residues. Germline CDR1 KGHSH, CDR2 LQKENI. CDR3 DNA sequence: TGTGCCAGCTCACCAGGAGCGGGGGGCCACGAGCAGTACTTC. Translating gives CASSPGAGGHEQYF.

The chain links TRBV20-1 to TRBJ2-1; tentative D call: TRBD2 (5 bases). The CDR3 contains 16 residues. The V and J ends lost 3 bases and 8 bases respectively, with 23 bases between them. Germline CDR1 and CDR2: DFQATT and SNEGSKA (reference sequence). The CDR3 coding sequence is TGCAGTGCTAGTGAAGAGGGTGCGCCCAGTGTTCATGAGCAGTTCTTC. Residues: CSASEEGAPSVHEQFF.

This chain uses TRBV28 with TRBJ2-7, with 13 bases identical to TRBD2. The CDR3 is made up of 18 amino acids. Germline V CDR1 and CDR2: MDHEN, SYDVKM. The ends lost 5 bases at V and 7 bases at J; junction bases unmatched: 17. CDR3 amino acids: CASSPTGGSGLAGDEQYF. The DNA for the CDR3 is TGTGCCAGCAGTCCCACAGGGGGTTCTGGACTAGCGGGAGATGAGCAGTACTTC.

As DNA, the CDR3 is TGCGCCAGCAGCCAAGCGCGGACAGTTTACGAGCAGTACTTC. This codes for CASSQARTVYEQYF. The V gene is TRBV4-3, the J gene TRBJ2-7, with D maybe TRBD1 (6 bases). The germline V gene encodes CDR1 LGHNA and CDR2 YSLEER. Trimming left V 1 base short and J 4 bases short, with 11 bases between. The CDR3 contains 14 residues.

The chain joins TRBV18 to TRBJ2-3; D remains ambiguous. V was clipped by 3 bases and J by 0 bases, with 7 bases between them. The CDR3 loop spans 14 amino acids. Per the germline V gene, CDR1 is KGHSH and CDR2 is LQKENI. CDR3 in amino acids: CASSPLSSTDTQYF. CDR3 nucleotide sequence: TGTGCCAGCTCACCTCTTTCTAGCACAGATACGCAGTATTTT.

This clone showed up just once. The CDR3 reads CASSPTGDSNQPQHF. CDR3 DNA sequence: TGCGCCAGCAGCCCGACAGGAGATAGCAATCAGCCCCAGCATTTT. The chain links TRBV5-1 to TRBJ1-5; tentatively, D is TRBD1 (6 bases). CDR3 length: 15 residues. Per germline, CDR1 SGHRS and CDR2 YFSETQ. The V gene lost 4 bases and the J gene lost 0 bases, with 11 bases spanning the gap.

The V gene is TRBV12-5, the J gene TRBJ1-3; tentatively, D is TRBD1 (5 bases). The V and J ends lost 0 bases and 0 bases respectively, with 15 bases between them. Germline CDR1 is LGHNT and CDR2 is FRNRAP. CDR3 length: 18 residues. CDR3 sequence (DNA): TGTGCTAGTGGTTTGGTACAGGAGTCCCCGAGCTCTGGAAACACCATATATTTT. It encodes CASGLVQESPSSGNTIYF.

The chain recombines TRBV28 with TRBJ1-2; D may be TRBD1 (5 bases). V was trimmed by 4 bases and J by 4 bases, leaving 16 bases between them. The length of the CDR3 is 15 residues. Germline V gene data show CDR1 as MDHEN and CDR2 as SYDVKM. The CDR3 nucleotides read TGTGCCAGCAGTTCCCGGACCATAGGGGCCTATGGCTACACCTTC. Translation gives CASSSRTIGAYGYTF.

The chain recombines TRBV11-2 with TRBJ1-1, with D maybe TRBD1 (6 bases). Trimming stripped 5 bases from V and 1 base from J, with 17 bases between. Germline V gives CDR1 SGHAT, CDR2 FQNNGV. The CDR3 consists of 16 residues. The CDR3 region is CASSPRGDRRNTEAFF. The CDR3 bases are TGTGCCAGCAGCCCCCGGGGTGACAGGCGGAACACTGAAGCTTTCTTT.

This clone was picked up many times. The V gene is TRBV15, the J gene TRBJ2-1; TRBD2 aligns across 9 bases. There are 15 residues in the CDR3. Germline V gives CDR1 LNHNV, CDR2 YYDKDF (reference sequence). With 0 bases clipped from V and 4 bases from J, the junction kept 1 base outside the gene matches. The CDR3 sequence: CATSRDSGSYNEQFF. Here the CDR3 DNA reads TGTGCCACCAGCAGAGATAGCGGGAGTTACAATGAGCAGTTCTTC. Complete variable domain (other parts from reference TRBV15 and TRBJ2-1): DAMVIQNPRYQVTQFGKPVTLSCSQTLNHNVMYWYQQKSSQAPKLLFHYYDKDFNNEADTPDNFQSRRPNTSFCFLDIRSPGLGDTAMYLCATSRDSGSYNEQFFGPGTRLTVL.

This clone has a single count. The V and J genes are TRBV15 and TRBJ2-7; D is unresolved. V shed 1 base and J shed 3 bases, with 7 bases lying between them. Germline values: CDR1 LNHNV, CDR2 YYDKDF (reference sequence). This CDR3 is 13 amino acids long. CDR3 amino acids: CATSRGANYEQYF. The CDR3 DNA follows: TGTGCCACCAGCAGAGGAGCCAACTACGAGCAGTACTTC. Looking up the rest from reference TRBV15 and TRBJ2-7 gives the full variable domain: DAMVIQNPRYQVTQFGKPVTLSCSQTLNHNVMYWYQQKSSQAPKLLFHYYDKDFNNEADTPDNFQSRRPNTSFCFLDIRSPGLGDTAMYLCATSRGANYEQYFGPGTRLTVT.

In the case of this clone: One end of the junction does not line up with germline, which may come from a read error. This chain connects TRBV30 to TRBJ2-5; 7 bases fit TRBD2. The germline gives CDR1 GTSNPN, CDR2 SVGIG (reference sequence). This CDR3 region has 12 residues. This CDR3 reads CAWSVLGRYPHF. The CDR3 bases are TGTGCCTGGAGTGTACTCGGGAGGTATCCCCACTTC. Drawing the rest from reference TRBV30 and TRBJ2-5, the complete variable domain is SQTIHQWPATLVQPVGSPLSLECTVEGTSNPNLYWYRQAAGRGLQLLFYSVGIGQISSEVPQNLSASRPQDRQFILSSKKLLLSDSGFYLCAWSVLGRYPHFGPGTRLLVL.

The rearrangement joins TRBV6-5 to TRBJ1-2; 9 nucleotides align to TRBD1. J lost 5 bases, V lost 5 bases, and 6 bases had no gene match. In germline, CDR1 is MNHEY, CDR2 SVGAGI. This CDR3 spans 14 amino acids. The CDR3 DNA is TGTGCCAGCAGTCCCGGGACAGGGAGTTATGGCTACACCTTC. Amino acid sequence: CASSPGTGSYGYTF.

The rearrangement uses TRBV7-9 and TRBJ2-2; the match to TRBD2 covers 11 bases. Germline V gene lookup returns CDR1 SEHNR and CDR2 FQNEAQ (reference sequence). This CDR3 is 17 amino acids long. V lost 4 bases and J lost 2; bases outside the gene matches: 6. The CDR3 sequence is CASSSPGLAVNTGELFF. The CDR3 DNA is TGTGCCAGCAGCTCCCCGGGACTAGCGGTAAACACCGGGGAGCTGTTTTTT.

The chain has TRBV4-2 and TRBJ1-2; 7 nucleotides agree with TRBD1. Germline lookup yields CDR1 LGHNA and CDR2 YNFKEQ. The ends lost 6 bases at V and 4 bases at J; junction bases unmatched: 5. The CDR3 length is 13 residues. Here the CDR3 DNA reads TGTGCCAGCAGGGGGACAGTCGCCTATGGCTACACCTTC. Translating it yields CASRGTVAYGYTF.

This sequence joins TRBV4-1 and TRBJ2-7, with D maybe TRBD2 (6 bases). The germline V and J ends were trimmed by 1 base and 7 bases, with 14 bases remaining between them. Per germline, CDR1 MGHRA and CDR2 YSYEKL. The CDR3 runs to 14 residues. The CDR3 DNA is TGCGCCAGCAGCCAAGTGGGACTTCCTACGGAGCAGTACTTC. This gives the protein CASSQVGLPTEQYF.

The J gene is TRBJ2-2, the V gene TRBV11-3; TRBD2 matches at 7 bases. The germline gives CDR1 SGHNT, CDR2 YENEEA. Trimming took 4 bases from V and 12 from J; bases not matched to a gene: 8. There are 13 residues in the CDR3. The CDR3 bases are TGTGCCAGCAGCTCCCTAGCGGTGGGGAAGCTGTTTTTT. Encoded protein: CASSSLAVGKLFF.

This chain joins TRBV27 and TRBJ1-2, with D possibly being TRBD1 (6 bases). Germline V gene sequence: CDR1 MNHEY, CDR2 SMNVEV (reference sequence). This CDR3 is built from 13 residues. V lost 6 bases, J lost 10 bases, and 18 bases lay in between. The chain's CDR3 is CASRPGHGPIYTF. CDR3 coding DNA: TGTGCCAGCAGGCCGGGACACGGGCCAATCTACACCTTC.

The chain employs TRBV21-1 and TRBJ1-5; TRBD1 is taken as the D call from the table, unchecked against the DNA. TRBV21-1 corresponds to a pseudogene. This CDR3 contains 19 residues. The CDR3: CASSDPGTGGADSNQPQHF. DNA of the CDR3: TGTGCCAGCAGCGACCCAGGGACAGGGGGCGCGGATAGCAATCAGCCCCAGCATTTT.

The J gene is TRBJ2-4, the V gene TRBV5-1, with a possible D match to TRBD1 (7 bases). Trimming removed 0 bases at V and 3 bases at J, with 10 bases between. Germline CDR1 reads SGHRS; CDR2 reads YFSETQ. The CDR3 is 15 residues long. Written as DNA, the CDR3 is TGCGCCAGCAGCTTGGGACAGGGAGGCAAAAACATTCAGTACTTC. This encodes CASSLGQGGKNIQYF.

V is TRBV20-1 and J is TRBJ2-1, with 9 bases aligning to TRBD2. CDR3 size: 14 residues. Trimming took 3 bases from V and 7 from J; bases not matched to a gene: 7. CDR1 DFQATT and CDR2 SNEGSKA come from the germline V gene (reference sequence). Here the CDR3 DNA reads TGCAGTGCTAGTAGCGGGAGAGAGACGAATGAGCAGTTCTTC. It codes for CSASSGRETNEQFF.

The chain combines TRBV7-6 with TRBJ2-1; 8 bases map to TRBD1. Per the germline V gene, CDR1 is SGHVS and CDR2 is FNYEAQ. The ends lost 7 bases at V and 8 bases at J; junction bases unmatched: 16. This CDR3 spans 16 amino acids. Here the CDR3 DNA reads TGTGCCAGCACCCTCCAAACGGGGCAGGGGGCATATGAGCAGTTCTTC. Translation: CASTLQTGQGAYEQFF.